These T cell receptor beta chains were read from a single sample in a study of Ad26.COV2.S vaccination and SARS-CoV-2 variants. The assay was immunoSEQ multiplex PCR, and TCRdb's table has in-frame clones only and misses some. Of about 440,000 clones in the sample, roughly 91% were seen once. This sample comprised peripheral blood, obtained in a trial of Ad26.COV2.S vaccine versus placebo. Receptor source: a person aged 18-65 years who received the Ad26.COV2.S COVID-19 vaccine or a placebo. The CDR3 runs from the conserved cysteine through the conserved F or W. The order of the fields is V gene, clone size, J gene, CDR3 protein. Not all rows give a size; the values are once, few, many and, for expanded clones, a class.

v_gene: TRBV9
abundance: .
j_gene: TRBJ2-7
CDR3aa: CASSGRDIPYEQYF

v_gene: TRBV5-4
abundance: .
j_gene: TRBJ2-7
CDR3aa: CASSFTFASGSYEQYF

v_gene: TRBV27
abundance: .
j_gene: TRBJ2-7
CDR3aa: CASSSLPNLYEQYF

v_gene: TRBV27
abundance: .
j_gene: TRBJ2-2
CDR3aa: CASSRTSGTRMEDGELFF

v_gene: TRBV27
abundance: .
j_gene: TRBJ2-5
CDR3aa: CASSSRPTVETQYF

v_gene: TRBV27
abundance: once
j_gene: TRBJ1-6
CDR3aa: CASKGQTNSPLHF

v_gene: TRBV2
abundance: .
j_gene: TRBJ1-2
CDR3aa: CASSEAGGRDRNYGYTF

v_gene: TRBV25-1
abundance: .
j_gene: TRBJ2-7
CDR3aa: CASSEPGNLDEQYF

v_gene: TRBV10-3
abundance: .
j_gene: TRBJ2-7
CDR3aa: CAISEFQGNEQYF

v_gene: TRBV5-4
abundance: once
j_gene: TRBJ2-7
CDR3aa: CASSPSGRGDYEQYF

v_gene: TRBV27
abundance: .
j_gene: TRBJ2-1
CDR3aa: CASSLEESSYNEQFF

v_gene: TRBV11-2
abundance: .
j_gene: TRBJ2-1
CDR3aa: CASRADASSYNEQFF

v_gene: TRBV2
abundance: .
j_gene: TRBJ1-2
CDR3aa: CASSGDNYGYTF

v_gene: TRBV28
abundance: .
j_gene: TRBJ2-7
CDR3aa: CASSFSTTGLRVGGEQYF

v_gene: TRBV28
abundance: .
j_gene: TRBJ2-2
CDR3aa: CASSRPGTGELFF

v_gene: TRBV5-1
abundance: .
j_gene: TRBJ1-3
CDR3aa: CASSLAGEPSGNTIYF

v_gene: TRBV28
abundance: .
j_gene: TRBJ1-3
CDR3aa: CASTTGNTIYF

v_gene: TRBV28
abundance: .
j_gene: TRBJ2-7
CDR3aa: CASSQGRGTYEQYF

v_gene: TRBV7-9
abundance: few
j_gene: TRBJ2-7
CDR3aa: CASSLDPRVKGLEQYF

v_gene: TRBV3-1/TRBV3-2
abundance: few
j_gene: TRBJ2-2
CDR3aa: CASSQDKIGELFF

v_gene: TRBV27
abundance: .
j_gene: TRBJ1-6
CDR3aa: CASRIGQAVSPLHF

v_gene: TRBV6-6
abundance: .
j_gene: TRBJ2-5
CDR3aa: CASGPPGVQETQYF

v_gene: TRBV28
abundance: .
j_gene: TRBJ2-7
CDR3aa: CASSSGFVEGYEQYF

v_gene: TRBV5-6
abundance: once
j_gene: TRBJ1-6
CDR3aa: CASSLRGQCCNSPLHF

v_gene: TRBV7-9
abundance: once
j_gene: TRBJ2-5
CDR3aa: CASSSTRGQETQYF

v_gene: TRBV7-2
abundance: .
j_gene: TRBJ2-5
CDR3aa: CASSFEGSGTQYF

v_gene: TRBV2
abundance: .
j_gene: TRBJ2-2
CDR3aa: CASSESRRVAGELFF

v_gene: TRBV29-1
abundance: .
j_gene: TRBJ1-1
CDR3aa: CSVTAGLLTEAFF

v_gene: TRBV29-1
abundance: once
j_gene: TRBJ2-3
CDR3aa: CSVGGGRTNTQYF

v_gene: TRBV7-9
abundance: few
j_gene: TRBJ2-1
CDR3aa: CASTRSGSYNEQFF

v_gene: TRBV3-1/TRBV3-2
abundance: .
j_gene: TRBJ2-3
CDR3aa: CASSQVGTGRTDTQYF

v_gene: TRBV5-1
abundance: .
j_gene: TRBJ1-3
CDR3aa: CASSLGWGQGADTIYF

v_gene: TRBV2
abundance: few
j_gene: TRBJ2-1
CDR3aa: CASSEEAIWWNEQFF

v_gene: TRBV5-6
abundance: .
j_gene: TRBJ1-5
CDR3aa: CASSSTGNQPQHF

v_gene: TRBV5-6
abundance: .
j_gene: TRBJ2-7
CDR3aa: CASSSLRGRNSYEQYF